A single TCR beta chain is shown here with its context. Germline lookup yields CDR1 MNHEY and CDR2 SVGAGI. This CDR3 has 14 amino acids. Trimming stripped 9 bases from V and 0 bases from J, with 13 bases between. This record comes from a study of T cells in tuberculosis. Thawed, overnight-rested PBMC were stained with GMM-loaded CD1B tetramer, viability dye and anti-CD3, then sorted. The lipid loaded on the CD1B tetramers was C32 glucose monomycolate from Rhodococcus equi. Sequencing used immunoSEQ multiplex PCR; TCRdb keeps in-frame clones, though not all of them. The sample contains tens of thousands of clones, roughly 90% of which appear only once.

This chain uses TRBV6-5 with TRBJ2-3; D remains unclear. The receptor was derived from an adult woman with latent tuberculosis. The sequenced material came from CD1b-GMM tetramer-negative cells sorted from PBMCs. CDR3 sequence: CASRYSTSTDTQYF. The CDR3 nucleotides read TGTGCCAGTAGATATAGTACTAGCACAGATACGCAGTATTTT.